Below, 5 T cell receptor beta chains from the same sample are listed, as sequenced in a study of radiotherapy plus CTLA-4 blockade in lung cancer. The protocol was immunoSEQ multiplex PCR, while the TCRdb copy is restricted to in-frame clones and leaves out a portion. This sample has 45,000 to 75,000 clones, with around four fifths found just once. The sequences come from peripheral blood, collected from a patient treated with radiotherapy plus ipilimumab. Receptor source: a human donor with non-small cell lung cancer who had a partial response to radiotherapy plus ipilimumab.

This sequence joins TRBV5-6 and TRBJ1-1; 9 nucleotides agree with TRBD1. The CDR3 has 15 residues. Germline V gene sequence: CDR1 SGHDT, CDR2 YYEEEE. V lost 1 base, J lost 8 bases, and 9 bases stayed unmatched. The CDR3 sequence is CASSLPGTGSHEAFF. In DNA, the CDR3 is TGTGCCAGCAGCTTGCCCGGGACAGGGTCCCACGAAGCTTTCTTT.

The CDR3 spells CASSLEHNTGELFF. CDR3 nucleotides: TGCGCCAGCAGCTTGGAACATAACACCGGGGAGCTGTTTTTT. The V call is TRBV5-1, the J call TRBJ2-2, with unresolved D. Germline CDR1 and CDR2: SGHRS and YFSETQ. The ends were cut back, 0 bases at V and 2 bases at J, with 5 bases in the middle. The CDR3 is made up of 14 amino acids. The whole variable domain, filled in from reference TRBV5-1 and TRBJ2-2, reads KAGVTQTPRYLIKTRGQQVTLSCSPISGHRSVSWYQQTPGQGLQFLFEYFSETQRNKGNFPGRFSGRQFSNSRSEMNVSTLELGDSALYLCASSLEHNTGELFFGEGSRLTVL.

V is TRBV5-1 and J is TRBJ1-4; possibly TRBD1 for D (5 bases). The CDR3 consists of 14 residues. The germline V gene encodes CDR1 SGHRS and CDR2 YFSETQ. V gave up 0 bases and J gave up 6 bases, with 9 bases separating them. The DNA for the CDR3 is TGCGCCAGCAGCTTGGGGCCGGGGGATGAAAAACTGTTTTTT. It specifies CASSLGPGDEKLFF.

The CDR3 DNA follows: TGTGCCAGCAGGGGGGACAAGTCCTACGAGCAGTACTTC. Its translation is CASRGDKSYEQYF. The rearrangement joins TRBV2 to TRBJ2-7; D is perhaps TRBD1 (6 bases). Germline V gene data show CDR1 as SNHLY and CDR2 as FYNNEI. The length of the CDR3 is 13 residues. V gave up 6 bases and J gave up 1 base, with 10 bases separating them.

In nucleotides, the CDR3 is TGTGCCAGCAGCTTGGAACTAGCGGGGGGTCACGGGGAGCTGTTTTTT. It yields the protein CASSLELAGGHGELFF. V usage is TRBV5-4 and J usage is TRBJ2-2, with TRBD2 matching 12 bases. The CDR3 is made up of 16 amino acids. Germline assignment: CDR1 SGHNT and CDR2 YYREEE (reference sequence). Trimming took 0 bases from V and 7 from J; bases not matched to a gene: 4.